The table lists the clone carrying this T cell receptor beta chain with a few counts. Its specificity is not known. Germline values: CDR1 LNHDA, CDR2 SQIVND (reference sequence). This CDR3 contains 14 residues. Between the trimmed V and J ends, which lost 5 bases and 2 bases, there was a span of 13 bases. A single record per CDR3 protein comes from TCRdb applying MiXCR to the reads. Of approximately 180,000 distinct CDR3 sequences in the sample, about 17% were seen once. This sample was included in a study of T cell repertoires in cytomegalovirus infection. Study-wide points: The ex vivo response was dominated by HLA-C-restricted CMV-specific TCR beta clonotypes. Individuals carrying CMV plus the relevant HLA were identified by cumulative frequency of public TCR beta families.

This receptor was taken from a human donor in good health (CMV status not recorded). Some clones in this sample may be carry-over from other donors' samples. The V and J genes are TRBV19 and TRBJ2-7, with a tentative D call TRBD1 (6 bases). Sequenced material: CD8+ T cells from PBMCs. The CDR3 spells CASSSPGQAYEQYF. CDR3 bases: TGTGCCAGTAGTTCACCGGGACAAGCCTACGAGCAGTACTTC.